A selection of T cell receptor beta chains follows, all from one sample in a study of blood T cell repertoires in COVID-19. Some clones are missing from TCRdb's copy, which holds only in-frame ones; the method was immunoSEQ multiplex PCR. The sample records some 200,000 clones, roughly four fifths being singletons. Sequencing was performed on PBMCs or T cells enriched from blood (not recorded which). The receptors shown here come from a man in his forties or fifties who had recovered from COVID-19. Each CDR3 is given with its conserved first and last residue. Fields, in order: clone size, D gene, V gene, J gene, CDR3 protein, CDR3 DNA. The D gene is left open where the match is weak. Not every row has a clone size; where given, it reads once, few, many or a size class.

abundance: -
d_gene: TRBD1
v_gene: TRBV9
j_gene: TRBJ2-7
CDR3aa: CASSPTTGWGSYEQYF
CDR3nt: TGTGCCAGCAGCCCAACGACAGGGTGGGGGTCCTACGAGCAGTACTTC

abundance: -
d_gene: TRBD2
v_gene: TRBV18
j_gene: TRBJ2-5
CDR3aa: CASSPRGGGGQPGETQYF
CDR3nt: TGTGCCAGCTCACCCCGCGGGGGTGGAGGCCAACCGGGGGAGACCCAGTACTTC

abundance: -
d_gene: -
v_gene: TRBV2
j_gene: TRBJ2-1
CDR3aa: CASRVTLNEQFF
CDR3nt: TGTGCCAGCAGAGTTACATTGAATGAGCAGTTCTTC

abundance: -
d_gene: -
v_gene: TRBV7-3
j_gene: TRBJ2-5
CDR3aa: CASSLKGLGETQYF
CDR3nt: TGTGCCAGCAGCTTAAAGGGGCTAGGGGAGACCCAGTACTTC

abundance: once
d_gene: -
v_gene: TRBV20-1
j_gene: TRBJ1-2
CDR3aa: CSARRQLGYTF
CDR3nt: TGCAGTGCTAGACGACAGCTTGGCTACACCTTC

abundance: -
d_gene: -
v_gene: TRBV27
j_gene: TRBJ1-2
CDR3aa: CASISHRQASDGYTF
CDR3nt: TGTGCCAGCATCTCCCACAGACAGGCTAGTGATGGCTACACCTTC

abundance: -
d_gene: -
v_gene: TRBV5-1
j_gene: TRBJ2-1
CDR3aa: CASSLTPSSYNEQFF
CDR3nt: TGCGCCAGCAGCCTAACTCCATCCTCCTACAATGAGCAGTTCTTC

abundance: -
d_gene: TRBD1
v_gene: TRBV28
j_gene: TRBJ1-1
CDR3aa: CASSLSTTGAGTEAFF
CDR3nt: TGTGCCAGCAGTTTATCCACCACAGGGGCTGGCACTGAAGCTTTCTTT

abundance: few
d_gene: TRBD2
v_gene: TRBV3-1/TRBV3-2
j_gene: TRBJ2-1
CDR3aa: CASSQTSDRFF
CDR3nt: TGTGCCAGCAGCCAGACTAGCGATCGGTTCTTC

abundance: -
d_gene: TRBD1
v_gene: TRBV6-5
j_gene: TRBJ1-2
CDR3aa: CASRVQGIYGYTF
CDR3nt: TGTGCCAGCAGGGTACAGGGGATCTATGGCTACACCTTC

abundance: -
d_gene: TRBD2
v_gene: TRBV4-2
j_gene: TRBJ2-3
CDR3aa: CASSQALTSGRGDTQYF
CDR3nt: TGTGCCAGCAGCCAAGCCCTAACTAGCGGGAGAGGGGATACGCAGTATTTT

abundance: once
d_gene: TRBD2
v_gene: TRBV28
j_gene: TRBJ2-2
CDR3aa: CASSWLAGVSGELFF
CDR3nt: TGTGCCAGCAGTTGGCTAGCGGGAGTTTCAGGGGAGCTGTTTTTT

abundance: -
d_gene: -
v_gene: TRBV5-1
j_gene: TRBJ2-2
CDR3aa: CASSLTSRNTGELFF
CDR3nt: TGCGCCAGCAGCTTGACTAGCAGGAACACCGGGGAGCTGTTTTTT

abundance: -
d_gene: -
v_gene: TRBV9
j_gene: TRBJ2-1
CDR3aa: CASTLNARGGSYNEQFF
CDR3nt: TGTGCCAGCACCCTCAACGCTAGGGGGGGCTCCTACAATGAGCAGTTCTTC

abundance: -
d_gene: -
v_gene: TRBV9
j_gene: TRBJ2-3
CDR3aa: CASSFSVSTDTQYF
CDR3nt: TGTGCCAGCAGCTTTAGCGTTAGCACAGATACGCAGTATTTT

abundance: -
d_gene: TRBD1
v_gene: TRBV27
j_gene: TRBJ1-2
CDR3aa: CASSHQDRGLYGYTF
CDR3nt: TGTGCCAGCAGCCACCAGGACAGGGGGTTGTATGGCTACACCTTC

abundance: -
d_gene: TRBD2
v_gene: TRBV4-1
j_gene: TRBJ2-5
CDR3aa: CASSQGRAGGRETQYF
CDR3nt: TGCGCCAGCAGCCAAGGTCGAGCGGGAGGGAGGGAGACCCAGTACTTC

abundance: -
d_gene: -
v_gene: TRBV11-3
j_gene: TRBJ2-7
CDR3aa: CASSPGSIYEQYF
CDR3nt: TGTGCCAGCAGCCCGGGATCCATTTACGAGCAGTACTTC

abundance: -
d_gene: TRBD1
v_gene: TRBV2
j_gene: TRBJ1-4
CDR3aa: CASSEQGGTLFGEKLFF
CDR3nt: TGTGCCAGCAGCGAACAGGGGGGAACGTTGTTTGGTGAAAAACTGTTTTTT

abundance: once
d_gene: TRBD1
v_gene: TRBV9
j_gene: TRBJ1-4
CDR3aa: CASSEGTAEKLFF
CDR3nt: TGTGCCAGCAGCGAGGGGACAGCCGAAAAACTGTTTTTT

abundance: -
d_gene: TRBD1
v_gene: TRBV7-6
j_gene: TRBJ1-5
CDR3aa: CASSLGTGGSNQPQHF
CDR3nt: TGTGCCAGCAGCTTAGGGACAGGGGGTAGCAATCAGCCCCAGCATTTT

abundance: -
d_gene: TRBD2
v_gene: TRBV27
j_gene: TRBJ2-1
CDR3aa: CASSLFASGNYNEQFF
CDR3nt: TGTGCCAGCAGTTTATTCGCTAGCGGGAACTACAATGAGCAGTTCTTC

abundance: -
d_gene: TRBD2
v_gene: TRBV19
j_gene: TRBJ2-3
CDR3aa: CASSSRLAATGGTHGDTQYF
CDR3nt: TGTGCCAGTAGCTCCCGACTAGCGGCTACCGGGGGCACACATGGAGATACGCAGTATTTT

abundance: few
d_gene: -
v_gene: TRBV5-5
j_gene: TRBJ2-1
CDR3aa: CASTRLATGSYNEQFF
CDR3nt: TGTGCCAGCACCCGACTAGCAACAGGGTCCTACAATGAGCAGTTCTTC

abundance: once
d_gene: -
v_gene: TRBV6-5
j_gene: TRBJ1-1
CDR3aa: CASSPLIGGTEAFF
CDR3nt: TGTGCCAGCAGTCCCCTCATTGGAGGCACTGAAGCTTTCTTT

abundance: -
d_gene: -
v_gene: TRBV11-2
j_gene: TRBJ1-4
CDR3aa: CASSLRRADEKLFF
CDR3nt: TGTGCCAGCAGCTTAAGGAGAGCAGATGAAAAACTGTTTTTT

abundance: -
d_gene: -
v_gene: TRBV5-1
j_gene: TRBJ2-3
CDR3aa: CASSWRTVADTQYF
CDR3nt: TGCGCCAGCAGCTGGAGGACAGTTGCAGATACGCAGTATTTT

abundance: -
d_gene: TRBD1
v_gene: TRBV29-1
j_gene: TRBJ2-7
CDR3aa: CSVGGTGGFRYEQYF
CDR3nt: TGCAGCGTTGGAGGGACAGGGGGTTTTAGGTACGAGCAGTACTTC

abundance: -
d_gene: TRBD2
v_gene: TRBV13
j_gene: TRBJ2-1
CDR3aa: CASSSPGTSGSSYNEQFF
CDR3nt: TGTGCCAGCAGCTCCCCTGGGACTAGCGGGAGCTCCTACAATGAGCAGTTCTTC

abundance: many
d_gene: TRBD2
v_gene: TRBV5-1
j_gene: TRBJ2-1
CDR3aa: CASRSDPSGLYNEQFF
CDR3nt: TGCGCCAGCAGGTCGGATCCTAGCGGGTTATACAATGAGCAGTTCTTC

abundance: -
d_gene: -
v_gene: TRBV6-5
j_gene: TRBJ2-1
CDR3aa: CASGQSYNEQFF
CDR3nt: TGTGCCAGCGGACAGTCCTACAATGAGCAGTTCTTC

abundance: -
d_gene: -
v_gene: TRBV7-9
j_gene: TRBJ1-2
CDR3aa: CASSSGSGDLSYGYTF
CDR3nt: TGTGCCAGCAGCTCGGGATCGGGGGATTTAAGCTATGGCTACACCTTC

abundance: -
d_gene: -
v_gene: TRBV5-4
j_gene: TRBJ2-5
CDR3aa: CASSANDRTRGNQYF
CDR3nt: TGTGCCAGCAGCGCCAACGACCGTACCAGAGGGAACCAGTACTTC

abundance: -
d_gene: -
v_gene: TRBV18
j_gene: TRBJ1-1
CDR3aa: CASSPTGTEAFF
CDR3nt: TGTGCCAGCTCACCAACGGGGACTGAAGCTTTCTTT

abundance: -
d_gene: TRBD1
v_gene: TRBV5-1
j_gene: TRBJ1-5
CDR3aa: CASSLWTRRGRRQPQHF
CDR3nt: TGCGCCAGCAGCCTCTGGACCAGGAGGGGGCGCAGGCAGCCCCAGCATTTT

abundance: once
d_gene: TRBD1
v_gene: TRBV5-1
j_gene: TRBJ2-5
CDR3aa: CASSLALQGVETQYF
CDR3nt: TGCGCCAGCAGCTTGGCCTTACAGGGGGTTGAGACCCAGTACTTC

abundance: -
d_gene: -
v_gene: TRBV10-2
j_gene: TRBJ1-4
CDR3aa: CASSFRNPNEKLFF
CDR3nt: TGCGCCAGCAGTTTCAGGAACCCTAATGAAAAACTGTTTTTT

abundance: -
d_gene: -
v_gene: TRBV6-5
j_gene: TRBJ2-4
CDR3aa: CASSRDTDIQYF
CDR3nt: TGTGCCAGCAGCCGCGATACCGACATTCAGTACTTC

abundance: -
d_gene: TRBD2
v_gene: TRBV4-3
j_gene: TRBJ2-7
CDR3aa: CASSQLGEGYEQYF
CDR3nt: TGCGCCAGCAGCCAACTGGGGGAGGGATACGAGCAGTACTTC

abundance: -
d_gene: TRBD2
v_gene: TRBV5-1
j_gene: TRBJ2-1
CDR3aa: CASSLSGSGSYNEQFF
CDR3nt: TGCGCCAGCAGCCTTAGCGGGAGTGGGTCCTACAATGAGCAGTTCTTC

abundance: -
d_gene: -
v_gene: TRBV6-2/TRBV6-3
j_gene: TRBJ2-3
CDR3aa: CASSYDRGSQYF
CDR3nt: TGTGCCAGCAGTTATGATCGGGGGTCGCAGTATTTT

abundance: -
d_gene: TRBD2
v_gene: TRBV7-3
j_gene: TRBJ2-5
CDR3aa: CASSLGLAGKETQYF
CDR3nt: TGTGCCAGCAGCTTAGGGCTAGCGGGAAAGGAGACCCAGTACTTC

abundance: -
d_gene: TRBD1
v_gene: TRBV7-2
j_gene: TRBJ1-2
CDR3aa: CASSFSRDRIYGYTF
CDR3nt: TGTGCCAGCAGCTTCTCCCGGGACAGGATCTATGGCTACACCTTC

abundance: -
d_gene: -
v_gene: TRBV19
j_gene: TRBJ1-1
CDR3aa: CASSINRQTNTEAFF
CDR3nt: TGTGCCAGTAGTATAAATCGACAGACTAACACTGAAGCTTTCTTT

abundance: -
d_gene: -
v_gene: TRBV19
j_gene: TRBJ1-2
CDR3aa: CASMGAFPYGYTF
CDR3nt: TGTGCCAGTATGGGGGCCTTCCCCTATGGCTACACCTTC

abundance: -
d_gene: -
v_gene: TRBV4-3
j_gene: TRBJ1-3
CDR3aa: CASSQDAGFGNTIYF
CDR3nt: TGCGCCAGCAGCCAAGATGCAGGGTTTGGAAACACCATATATTTT

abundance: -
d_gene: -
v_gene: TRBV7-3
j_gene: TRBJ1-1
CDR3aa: CASSSQGDTEAFF
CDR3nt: TGTGCCAGCAGCTCACAGGGTGACACTGAAGCTTTCTTT